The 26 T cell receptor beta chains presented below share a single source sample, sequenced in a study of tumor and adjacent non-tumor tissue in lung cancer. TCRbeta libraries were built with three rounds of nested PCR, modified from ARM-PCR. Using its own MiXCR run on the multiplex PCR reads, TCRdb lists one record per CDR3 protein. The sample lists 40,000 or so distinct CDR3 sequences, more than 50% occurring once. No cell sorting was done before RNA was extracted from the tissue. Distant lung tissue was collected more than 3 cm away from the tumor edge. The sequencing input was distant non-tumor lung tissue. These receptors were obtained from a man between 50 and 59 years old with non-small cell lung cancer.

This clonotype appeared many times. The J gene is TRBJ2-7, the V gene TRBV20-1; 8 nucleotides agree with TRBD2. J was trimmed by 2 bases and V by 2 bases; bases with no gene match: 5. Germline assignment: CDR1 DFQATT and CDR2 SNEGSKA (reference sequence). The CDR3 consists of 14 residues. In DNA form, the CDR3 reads TGCAGTGCTAGACGGGGTAGCGGGACCTACGAGCAGTACTTC. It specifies CSARRGSGTYEQYF.

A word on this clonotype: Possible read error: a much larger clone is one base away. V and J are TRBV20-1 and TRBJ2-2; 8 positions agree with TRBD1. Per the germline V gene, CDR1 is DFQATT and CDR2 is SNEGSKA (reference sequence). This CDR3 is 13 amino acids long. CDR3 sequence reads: CMGYRGNTGEQFF. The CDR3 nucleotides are TGCATGGGGTACAGGGGGAACACCGGGGAGCAGTTTTTT.

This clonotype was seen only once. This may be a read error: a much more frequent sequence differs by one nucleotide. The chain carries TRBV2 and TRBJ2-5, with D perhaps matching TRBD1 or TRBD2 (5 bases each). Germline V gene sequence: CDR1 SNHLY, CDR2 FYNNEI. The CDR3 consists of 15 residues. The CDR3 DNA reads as TGTGCCGGCAGTCTGGGACCCTGGGGGCAAGAGACCCAGTACTTC. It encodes CAGSLGPWGQETQYF.

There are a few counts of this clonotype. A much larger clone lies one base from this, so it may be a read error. The DNA of the CDR3 is TGCAGCGTTGCCAGGGGCGGGGACACTGAAGCTTTCTTT. Translated: CSVARGGDTEAFF. The genes are TRBV29-1 and TRBJ1-1; D perhaps matches TRBD1 (6 bases). Germline values: CDR1 SQVTM, CDR2 ANQGSEA. Deletions cut 4 bases from V and 3 bases from J, with 12 bases between. This CDR3 is built from 13 residues.

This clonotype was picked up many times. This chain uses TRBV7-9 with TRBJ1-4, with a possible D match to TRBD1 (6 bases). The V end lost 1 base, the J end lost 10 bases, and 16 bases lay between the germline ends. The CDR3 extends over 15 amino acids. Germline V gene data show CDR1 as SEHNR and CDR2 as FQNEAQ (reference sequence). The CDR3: CASSLEHGGGGKLFF. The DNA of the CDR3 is TGTGCCAGCAGCTTAGAGCACGGCGGAGGGGGAAAACTGTTTTTT. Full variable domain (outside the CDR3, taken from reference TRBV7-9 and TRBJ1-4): DTGVSQNPRHKITKRGQNVTFRCDPISEHNRLYWYRQTLGQGPEFLTYFQNEAQLEKSRLLSDRFSAERPKGSFSTLEIQRTEQGDSAMYLCASSLEHGGGGKLFFGSGTQLSVL.

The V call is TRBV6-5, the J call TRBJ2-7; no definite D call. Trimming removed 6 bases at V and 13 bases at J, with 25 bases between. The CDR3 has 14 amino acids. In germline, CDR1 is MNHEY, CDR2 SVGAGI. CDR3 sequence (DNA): TGTGCCAGCAGGAGTAGGCCTTATACCTATGGGCAATACTTC. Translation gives CASRSRPYTYGQYF.

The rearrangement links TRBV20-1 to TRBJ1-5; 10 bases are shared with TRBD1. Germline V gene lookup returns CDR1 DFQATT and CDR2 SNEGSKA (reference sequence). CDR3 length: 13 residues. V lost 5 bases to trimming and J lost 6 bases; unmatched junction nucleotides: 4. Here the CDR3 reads CSAGQGVCQPQHF. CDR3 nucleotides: TGCAGTGCTGGACAGGGGGTGTGTCAGCCCCAGCATTTT.

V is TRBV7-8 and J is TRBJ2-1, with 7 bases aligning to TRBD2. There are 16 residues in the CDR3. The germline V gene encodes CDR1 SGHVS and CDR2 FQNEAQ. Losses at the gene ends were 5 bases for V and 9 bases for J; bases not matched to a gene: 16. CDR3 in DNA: TGTGCCAGCAGCGACGGACTAGTGGGTGTGTTGGGTGAGCAGTTCTTC. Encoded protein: CASSDGLVGVLGEQFF. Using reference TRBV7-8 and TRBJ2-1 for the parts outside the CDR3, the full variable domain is GAGVSQSPRYKVAKRGQDVALRCDPISGHVSLFWYQQALGQGPEFLTYFQNEAQLDKSGLPSDRFFAERPEGSVSTLKIQRTQQEDSAVYLCASSDGLVGVLGEQFFGPGTRLTVL.

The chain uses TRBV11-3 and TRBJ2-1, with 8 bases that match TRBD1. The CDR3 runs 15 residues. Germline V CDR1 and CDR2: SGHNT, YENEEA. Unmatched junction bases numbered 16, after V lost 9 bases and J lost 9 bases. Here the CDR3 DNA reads TGTGCCAGTAGCCCTAGCAGGGGGCTAATAGGTGAGCAGTTCTTC. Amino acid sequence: CASSPSRGLIGEQFF.

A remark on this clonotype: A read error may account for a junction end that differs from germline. CDR3: CSVRQDTHYF. CDR3 DNA: TGCAGCGTCCGACAAGATACGCATTATTTT. V is TRBV29-1 and J is TRBJ2-3, with unresolved D. The germline V gene encodes CDR1 SQVTM and CDR2 ANQGSEA. The CDR3 extends over 10 amino acids.

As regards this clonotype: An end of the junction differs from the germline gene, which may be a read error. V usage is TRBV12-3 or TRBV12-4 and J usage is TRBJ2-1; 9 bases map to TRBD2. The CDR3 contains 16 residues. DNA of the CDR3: TGTGCCAGCAGTAGTCCTAGCGGGGCCACCCACAATGAGCAGTTATTC. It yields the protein CASSSPSGATHNEQLF.

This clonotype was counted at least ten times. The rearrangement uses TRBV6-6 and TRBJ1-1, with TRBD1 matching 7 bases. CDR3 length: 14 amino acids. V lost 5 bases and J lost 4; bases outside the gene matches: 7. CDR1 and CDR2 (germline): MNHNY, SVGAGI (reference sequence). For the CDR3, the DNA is TGTGCCAGCAGTAAGGGACAGCAGGGCACTGAAGCTTTCTTT. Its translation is CASSKGQQGTEAFF.

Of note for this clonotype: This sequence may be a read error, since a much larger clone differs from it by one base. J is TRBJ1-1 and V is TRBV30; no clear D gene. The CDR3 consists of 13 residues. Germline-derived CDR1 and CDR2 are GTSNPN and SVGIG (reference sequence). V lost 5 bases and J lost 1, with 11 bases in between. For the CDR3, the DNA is TGTGCCTGGGTAAGGTGCGGGAACACTGAAGCTTTCTTT. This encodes CAWVRCGNTEAFF.

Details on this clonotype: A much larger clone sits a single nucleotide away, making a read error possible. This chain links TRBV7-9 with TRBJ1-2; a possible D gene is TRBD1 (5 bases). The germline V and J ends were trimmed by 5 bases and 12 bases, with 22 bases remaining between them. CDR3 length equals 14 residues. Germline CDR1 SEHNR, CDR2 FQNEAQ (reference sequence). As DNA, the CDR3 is TGTGCCAGCAGCCAGGGACGGGGGGAAGGCGGCCACACCTTC. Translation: CASSQGRGEGGHTF. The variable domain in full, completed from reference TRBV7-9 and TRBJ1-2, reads DTGVSQNPRHKITKRGQNVTFRCDPISEHNRLYWYRQTLGQGPEFLTYFQNEAQLEKSRLLSDRFSAERPKGSFSTLEIQRTEQGDSAMYLCASSQGRGEGGHTFGSGTRLTVV.

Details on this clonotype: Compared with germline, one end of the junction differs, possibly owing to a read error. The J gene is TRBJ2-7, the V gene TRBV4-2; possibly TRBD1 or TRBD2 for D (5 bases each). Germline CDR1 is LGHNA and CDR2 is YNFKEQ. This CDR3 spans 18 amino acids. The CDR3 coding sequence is TGTGCCAGCAGCCAAGGCTTACGAGGGGCGGAGAACCCCTATGAGCAGTACTTC. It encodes CASSQGLRGAENPYEQYF.

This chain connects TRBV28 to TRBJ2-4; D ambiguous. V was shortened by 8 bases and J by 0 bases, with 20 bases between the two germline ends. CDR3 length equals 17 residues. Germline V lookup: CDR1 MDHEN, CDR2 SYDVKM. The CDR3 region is CASSSSASGVAKNIQYF. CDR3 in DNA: TGTGCCAGCTCCAGTTCGGCTAGTGGGGTAGCCAAAAACATTCAGTACTTC.

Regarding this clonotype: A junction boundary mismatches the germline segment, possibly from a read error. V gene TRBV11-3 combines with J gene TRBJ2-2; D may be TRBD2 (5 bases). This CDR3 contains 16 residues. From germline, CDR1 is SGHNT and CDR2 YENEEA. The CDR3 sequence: CASSFSGEANTGELFF. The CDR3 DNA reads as TGTGCCAGCAGCTTCTCCGGAGAGGCGAACACCGGGGAGCTGTTCTTT.

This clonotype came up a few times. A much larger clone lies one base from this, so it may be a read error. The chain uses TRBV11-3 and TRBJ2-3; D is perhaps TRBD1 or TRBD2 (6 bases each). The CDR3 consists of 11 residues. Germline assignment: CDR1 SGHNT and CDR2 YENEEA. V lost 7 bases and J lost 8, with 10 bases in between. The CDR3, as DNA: TGTGCCAGCATCGGAGGGGGTACGCAGTATTTT. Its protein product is CASIGGGTQYF.

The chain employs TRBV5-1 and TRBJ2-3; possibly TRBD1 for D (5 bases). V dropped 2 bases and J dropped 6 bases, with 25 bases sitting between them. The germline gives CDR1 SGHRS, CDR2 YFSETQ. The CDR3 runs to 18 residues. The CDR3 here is CASSLGQRSGMTQDTQYF. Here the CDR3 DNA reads TGCGCCAGCAGCTTAGGACAACGGTCGGGTATGACACAGGATACGCAGTATTTT. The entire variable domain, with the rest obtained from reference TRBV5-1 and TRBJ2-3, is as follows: KAGVTQTPRYLIKTRGQQVTLSCSPISGHRSVSWYQQTPGQGLQFLFEYFSETQRNKGNFPGRFSGRQFSNSRSEMNVSTLELGDSALYLCASSLGQRSGMTQDTQYFGPGTRLTVL.

CDR3 sequence reads: CSASYNEQFF. CDR3 nucleotides: TGCAGTGCTAGCTACAATGAGCAGTTCTTC. This chain connects TRBV20-1 to TRBJ2-1; D uncertain. Trimming stripped 3 bases from V and 3 bases from J, with 0 bases between. The CDR3 contains 10 residues. The germline CDR1 and CDR2 sequences are DFQATT and SNEGSKA (reference sequence).

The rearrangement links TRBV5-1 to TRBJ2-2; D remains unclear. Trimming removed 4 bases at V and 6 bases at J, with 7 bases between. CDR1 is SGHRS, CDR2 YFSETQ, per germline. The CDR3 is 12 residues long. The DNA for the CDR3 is TGCGCCAGCAGCCCATGGTCCGGGGAGCTGTTTTTT. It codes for CASSPWSGELFF. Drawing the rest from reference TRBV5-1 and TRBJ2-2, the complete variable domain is KAGVTQTPRYLIKTRGQQVTLSCSPISGHRSVSWYQQTPGQGLQFLFEYFSETQRNKGNFPGRFSGRQFSNSRSEMNVSTLELGDSALYLCASSPWSGELFFGEGSRLTVL.

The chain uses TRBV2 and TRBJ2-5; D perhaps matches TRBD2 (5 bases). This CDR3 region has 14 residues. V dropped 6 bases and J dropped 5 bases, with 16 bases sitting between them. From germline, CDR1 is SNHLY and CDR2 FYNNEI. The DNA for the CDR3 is TGTGCCAGCAGGGGAGCCGATCGGGTGGAGACCCAGTACTTC. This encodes CASRGADRVETQYF.

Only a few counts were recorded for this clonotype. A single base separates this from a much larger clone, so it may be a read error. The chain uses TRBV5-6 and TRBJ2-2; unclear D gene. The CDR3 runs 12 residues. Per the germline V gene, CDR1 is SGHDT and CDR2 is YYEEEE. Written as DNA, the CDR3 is TGTGCCAGCAGCTTTGACACCAGGGAGCTGTTTTTT. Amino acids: CASSFDTRELFF.

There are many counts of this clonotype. CDR3 protein: CASSYSMDSGLSTDTQYF. The CDR3, as DNA: TGTGCCAGCAGTTACTCGATGGATAGCGGGCTTAGCACAGATACGCAGTATTTT. J is TRBJ2-3 and V is TRBV6-6; 7 bases are a match to TRBD2. Losses at the gene ends were 0 bases for V and 0 bases for J; bases not matched to a gene: 9. The CDR3 covers 18 residues. In germline, CDR1 is MNHNY, CDR2 SVGAGI (reference sequence).

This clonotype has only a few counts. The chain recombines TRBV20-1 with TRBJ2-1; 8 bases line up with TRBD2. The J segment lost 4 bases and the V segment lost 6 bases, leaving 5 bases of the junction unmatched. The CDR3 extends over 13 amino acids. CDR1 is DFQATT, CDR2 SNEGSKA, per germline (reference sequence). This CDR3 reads CSAPASGYNEQFF. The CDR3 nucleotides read TGCAGTGCGCCGGCTAGCGGGTACAATGAGCAGTTCTTC.

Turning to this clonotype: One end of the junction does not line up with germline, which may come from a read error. The CDR3 DNA follows: TGCGCCAGCAGCTTCCTGTCGGCAGGAATAGGTGGTGAGCGGTTCTTC. It yields the protein CASSFLSAGIGGERFF. The rearrangement joins TRBV5-1 to TRBJ2-1; D is ambiguous. Per the germline V gene, CDR1 is SGHRS and CDR2 is YFSETQ. This CDR3 is 16 amino acids long.